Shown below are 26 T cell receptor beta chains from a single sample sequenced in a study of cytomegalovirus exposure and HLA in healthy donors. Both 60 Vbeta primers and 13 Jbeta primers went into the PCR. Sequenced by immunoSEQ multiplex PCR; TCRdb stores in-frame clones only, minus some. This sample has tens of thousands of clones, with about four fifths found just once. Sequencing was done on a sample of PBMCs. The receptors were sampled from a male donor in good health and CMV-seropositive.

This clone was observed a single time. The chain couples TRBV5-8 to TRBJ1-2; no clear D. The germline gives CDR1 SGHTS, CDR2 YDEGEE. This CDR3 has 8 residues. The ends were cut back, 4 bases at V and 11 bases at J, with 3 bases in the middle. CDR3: CASSPYTF. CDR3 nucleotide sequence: TGTGCCAGCAGCCCTTACACCTTC.

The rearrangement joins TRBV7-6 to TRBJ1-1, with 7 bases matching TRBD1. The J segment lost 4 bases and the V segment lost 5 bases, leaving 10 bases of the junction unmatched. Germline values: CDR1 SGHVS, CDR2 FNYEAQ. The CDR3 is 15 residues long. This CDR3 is CASSPHEGAGTEAFF. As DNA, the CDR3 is TGTGCCAGCAGCCCCCATGAGGGGGCAGGCACTGAAGCTTTCTTT.

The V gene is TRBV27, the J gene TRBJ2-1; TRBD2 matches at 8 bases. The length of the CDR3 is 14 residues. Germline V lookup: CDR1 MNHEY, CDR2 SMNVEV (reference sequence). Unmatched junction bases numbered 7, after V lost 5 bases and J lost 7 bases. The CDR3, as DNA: TGTGCCAGCAGTCTCTTTGCGGGAGGAAATGAGCAGTTCTTC. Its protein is CASSLFAGGNEQFF.

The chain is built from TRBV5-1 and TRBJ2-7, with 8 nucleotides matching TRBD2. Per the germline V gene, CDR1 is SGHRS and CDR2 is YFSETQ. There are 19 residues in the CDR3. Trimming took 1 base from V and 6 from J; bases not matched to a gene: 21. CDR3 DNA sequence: TGCGCCAGCAGCTTGTTTTCTGGGTACAGCGGGGGACCCTCAATCGAGCAGTACTTC. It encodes CASSLFSGYSGGPSIEQYF.

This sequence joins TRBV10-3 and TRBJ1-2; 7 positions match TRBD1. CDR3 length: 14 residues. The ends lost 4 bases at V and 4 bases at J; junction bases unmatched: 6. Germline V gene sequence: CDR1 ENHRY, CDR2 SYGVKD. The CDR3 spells CAISGTRDSYGYTF. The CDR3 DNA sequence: TGTGCCATCAGTGGTACCCGGGACAGCTATGGCTACACCTTC.

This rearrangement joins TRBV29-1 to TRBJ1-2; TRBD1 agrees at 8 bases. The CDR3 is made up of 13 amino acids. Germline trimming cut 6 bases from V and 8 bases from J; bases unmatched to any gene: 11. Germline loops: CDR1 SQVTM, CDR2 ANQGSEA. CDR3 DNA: TGCAGCGTGGCGACTGGACAGGGCCGGGGCTACACCTTC. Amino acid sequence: CSVATGQGRGYTF.

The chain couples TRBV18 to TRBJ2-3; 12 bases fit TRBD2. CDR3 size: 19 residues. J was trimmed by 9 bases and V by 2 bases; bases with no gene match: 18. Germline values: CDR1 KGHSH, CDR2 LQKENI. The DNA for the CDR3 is TGTGCCAGCTCACCAAACCCCCCCCGACTAGCGGGAGCCCGGAAGACGCAGTATTTT. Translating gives CASSPNPPRLAGARKTQYF.

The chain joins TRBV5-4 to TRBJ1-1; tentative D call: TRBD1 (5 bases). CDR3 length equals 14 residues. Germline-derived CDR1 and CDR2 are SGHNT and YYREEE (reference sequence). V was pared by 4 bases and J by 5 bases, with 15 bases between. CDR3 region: CASSIDGGVTEAFF. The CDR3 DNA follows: TGTGCCAGCAGCATCGACGGAGGGGTGACTGAAGCTTTCTTT.

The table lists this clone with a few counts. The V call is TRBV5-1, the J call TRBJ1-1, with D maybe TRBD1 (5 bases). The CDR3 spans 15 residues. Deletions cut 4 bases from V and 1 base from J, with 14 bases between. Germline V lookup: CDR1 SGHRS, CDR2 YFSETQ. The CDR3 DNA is TGCGCCAGCAGCCTACTGATGACAGCGAACACTGAAGCTTTCTTT. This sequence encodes CASSLLMTANTEAFF.

The CDR3 bases are TGTGCCAGCAGACGAATAAAGGAGGGTCGGGCCGGGGAGCTGTTTTTT. Translated: CASRRIKEGRAGELFF. This rearrangement joins TRBV11-2 to TRBJ2-2, with D maybe TRBD2 (6 bases). Trimming removed 6 bases from V and 6 bases from J, with 20 bases in between. This CDR3 contains 16 residues. Germline V gene lookup returns CDR1 SGHAT and CDR2 FQNNGV.

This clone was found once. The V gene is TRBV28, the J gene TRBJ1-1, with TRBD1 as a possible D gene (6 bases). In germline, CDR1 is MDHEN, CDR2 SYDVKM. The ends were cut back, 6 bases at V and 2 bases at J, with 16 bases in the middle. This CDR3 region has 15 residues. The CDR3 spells CASRRRAGENTEAFF. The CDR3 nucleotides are TGTGCCAGCAGACGGCGGGCAGGGGAAAACACTGAAGCTTTCTTT.

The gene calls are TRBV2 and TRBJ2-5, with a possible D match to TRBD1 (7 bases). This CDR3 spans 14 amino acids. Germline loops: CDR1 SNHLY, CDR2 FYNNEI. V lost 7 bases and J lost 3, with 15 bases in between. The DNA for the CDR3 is TGTGCCAGCAAGGTCGGCAGGGGGGAAGAGACCCAGTACTTC. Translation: CASKVGRGEETQYF. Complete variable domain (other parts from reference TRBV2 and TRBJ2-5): EPEVTQTPSHQVTQMGQEVILRCVPISNHLYFYWYRQILGQKVEFLVSFYNNEISEKSEIFDDQFSVERPDGSNFTLKIRSTKLEDSAMYFCASKVGRGEETQYFGPGTRLLVL.

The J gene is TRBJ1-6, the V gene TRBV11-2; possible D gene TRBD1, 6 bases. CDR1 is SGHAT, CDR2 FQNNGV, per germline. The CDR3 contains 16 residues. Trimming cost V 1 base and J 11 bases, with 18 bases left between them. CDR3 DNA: TGTGCCAGCAGCTTAGGGCGGGGGACAACTTGGACACCCCTCCACTTT. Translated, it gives CASSLGRGTTWTPLHF.

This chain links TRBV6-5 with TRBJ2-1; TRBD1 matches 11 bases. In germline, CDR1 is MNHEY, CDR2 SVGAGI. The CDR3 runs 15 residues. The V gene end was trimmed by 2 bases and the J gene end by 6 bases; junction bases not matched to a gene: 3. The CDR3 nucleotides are TGTGCCAGCAGTTACGGACAGGGGGCTGGCAATGAGCAGTTCTTC. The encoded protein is CASSYGQGAGNEQFF.

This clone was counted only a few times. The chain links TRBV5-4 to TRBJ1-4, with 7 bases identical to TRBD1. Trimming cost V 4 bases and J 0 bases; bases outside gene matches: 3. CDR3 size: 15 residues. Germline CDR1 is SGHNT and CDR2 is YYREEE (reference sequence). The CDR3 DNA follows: TGTGCCAGCAGCCCGACAGGGACAACTAATGAAAAACTGTTTTTT. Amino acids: CASSPTGTTNEKLFF.

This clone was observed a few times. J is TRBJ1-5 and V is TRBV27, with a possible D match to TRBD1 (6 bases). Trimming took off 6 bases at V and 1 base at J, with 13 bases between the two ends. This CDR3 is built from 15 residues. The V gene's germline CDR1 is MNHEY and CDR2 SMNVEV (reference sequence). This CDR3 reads CASSYTQGSNQPQHF. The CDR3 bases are TGTGCCAGCAGCTACACTCAGGGGAGCAATCAGCCCCAGCATTTT.

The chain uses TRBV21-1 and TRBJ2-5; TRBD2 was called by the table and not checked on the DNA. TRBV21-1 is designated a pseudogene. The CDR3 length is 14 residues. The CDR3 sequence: CASSILAGEETQYF. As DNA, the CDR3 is TGTGCCAGCAGCATACTAGCGGGGGAAGAGACCCAGTACTTC.

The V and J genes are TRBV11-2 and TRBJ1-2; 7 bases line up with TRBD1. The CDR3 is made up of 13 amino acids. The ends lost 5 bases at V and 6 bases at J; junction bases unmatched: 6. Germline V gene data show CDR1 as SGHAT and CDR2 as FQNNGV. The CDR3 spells CASSKQTGNGYTF. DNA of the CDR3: TGTGCCAGCAGCAAACAGACAGGGAATGGCTACACCTTC.

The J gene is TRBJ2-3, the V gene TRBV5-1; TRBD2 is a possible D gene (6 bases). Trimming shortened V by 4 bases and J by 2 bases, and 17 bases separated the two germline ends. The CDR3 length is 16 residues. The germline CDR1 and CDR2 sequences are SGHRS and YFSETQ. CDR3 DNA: TGCGCCAGCAGCCCGGGACTCGATAGATTCACAGATACGCAGTATTTT. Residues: CASSPGLDRFTDTQYF.

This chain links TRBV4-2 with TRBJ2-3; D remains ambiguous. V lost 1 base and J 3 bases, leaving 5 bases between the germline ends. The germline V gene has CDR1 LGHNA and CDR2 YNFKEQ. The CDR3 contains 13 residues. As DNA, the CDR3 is TGTGCCAGCAGCCAAGCCTCGACAGATACGCAGTATTTT. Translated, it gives CASSQASTDTQYF.

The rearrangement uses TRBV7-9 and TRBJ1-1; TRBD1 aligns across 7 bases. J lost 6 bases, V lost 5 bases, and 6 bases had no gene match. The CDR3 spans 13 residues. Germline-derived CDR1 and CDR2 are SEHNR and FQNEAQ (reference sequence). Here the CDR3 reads CASSIQGHSEAFF. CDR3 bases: TGTGCCAGCAGCATACAGGGGCATTCTGAAGCTTTCTTT.

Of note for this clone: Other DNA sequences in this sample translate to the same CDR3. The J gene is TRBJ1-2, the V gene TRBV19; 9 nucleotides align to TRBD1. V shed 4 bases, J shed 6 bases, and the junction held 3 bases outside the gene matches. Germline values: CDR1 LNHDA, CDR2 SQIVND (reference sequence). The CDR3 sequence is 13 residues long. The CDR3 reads CASSTTGGDGYTF. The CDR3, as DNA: TGTGCCAGTAGTACAACAGGGGGCGATGGCTACACCTTC.

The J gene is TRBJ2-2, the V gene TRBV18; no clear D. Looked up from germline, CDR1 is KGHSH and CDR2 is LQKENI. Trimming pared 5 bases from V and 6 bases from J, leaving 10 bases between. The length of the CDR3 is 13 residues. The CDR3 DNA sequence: TGTGCCAGCTCAACTTCCCCTGCCGGGGAGCTGTTTTTT. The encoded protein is CASSTSPAGELFF.

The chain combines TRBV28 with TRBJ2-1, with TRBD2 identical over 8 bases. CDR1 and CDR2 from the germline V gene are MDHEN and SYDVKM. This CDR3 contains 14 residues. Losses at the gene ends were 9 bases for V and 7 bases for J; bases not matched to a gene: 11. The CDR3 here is CASTLGTRRNEQFF. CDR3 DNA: TGTGCCAGTACTCTCGGGACTAGGCGAAATGAGCAGTTCTTC.

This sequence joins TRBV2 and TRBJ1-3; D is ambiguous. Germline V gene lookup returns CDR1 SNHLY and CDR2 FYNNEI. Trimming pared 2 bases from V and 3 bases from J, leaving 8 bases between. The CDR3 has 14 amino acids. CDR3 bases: TGTGCCAGCAGTGAATTCGGTAGTGGAAACACCATATATTTT. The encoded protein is CASSEFGSGNTIYF.

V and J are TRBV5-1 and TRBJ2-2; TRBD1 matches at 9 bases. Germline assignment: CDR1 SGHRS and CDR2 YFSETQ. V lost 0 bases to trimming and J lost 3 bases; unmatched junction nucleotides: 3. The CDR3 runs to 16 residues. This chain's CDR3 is CASSLAGTGHTGELFF. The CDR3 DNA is TGCGCCAGCAGCTTGGCCGGGACAGGGCACACCGGGGAGCTGTTTTTT. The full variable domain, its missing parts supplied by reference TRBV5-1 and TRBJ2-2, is KAGVTQTPRYLIKTRGQQVTLSCSPISGHRSVSWYQQTPGQGLQFLFEYFSETQRNKGNFPGRFSGRQFSNSRSEMNVSTLELGDSALYLCASSLAGTGHTGELFFGEGSRLTVL.